This entry concerns a single TCR beta chain. This specimen comes from a study of blood T cell repertoires in COVID-19. At the level of the study: Italy, Spain and the United States were the sources of the convalescent and acute COVID-19 samples. From T cells, B-cell-depleted T cells, or PBMCs came the material, which was cDNA or gDNA.

From germline, CDR1 is SGHRS and CDR2 YFSETQ. V lost 4 bases to trimming and J lost 0 bases; unmatched junction nucleotides: 12. This CDR3 spans 19 amino acids. Authors' data handling: The authors estimated nucleated cell counts from reference gene primer amplification. Sequenced by immunoSEQ multiplex PCR; TCRdb stores in-frame clones only, minus some. V and J calls and clone size are as listed in that table; D and trimming were resolved from the DNA. The table includes roughly 220,000 clones, about nine tenths detected once. The TCR originated in a man aged 80 or over with acute or convalescent COVID-19. This chain joins TRBV5-1 and TRBJ2-1, with TRBD2 matching 11 bases. The sample comprised peripheral blood. DNA for the CDR3: TGCGCCAGCAGCCCAAGTCCCGGGACTAGCGGATACTCCTACAATGAGCAGTTCTTC. Translated, it gives CASSPSPGTSGYSYNEQFF.